The 17 T cell receptor beta chains given below trace back to one sample, sequenced in a study of T cell repertoires in cytomegalovirus infection. Their cognate antigens are unknown. TCRdb re-analysed the reads in MiXCR, keeping a single row per CDR3 protein. The profile shows approximately 100,000 distinct CDR3 sequences, around 28% of them singletons. Sequences were derived from CD8+ T cells from cultured PBMCs, sampled from culture after CMV antigen stimulation. These receptor sequences come from a human donor in good health (CMV status not recorded). Some clones in this sample may be carry-over from other donors' samples.

The J gene is TRBJ1-5, the V gene TRBV19; 8 positions match TRBD1. Unmatched junction bases numbered 9, after V lost 3 bases and J lost 5 bases. The CDR3 length is 16 residues. The germline V gene encodes CDR1 LNHDA and CDR2 SQIVND (reference sequence). The CDR3 region is CASSILIDRGDQPQHF. The DNA of the CDR3 is TGTGCCAGTAGTATCTTAATCGACAGGGGTGATCAGCCCCAGCATTTT.

There are a few counts of this clonotype. The V call is TRBV7-9, the J call TRBJ2-1; D is undetermined. CDR3 length: 14 amino acids. The germline V and J ends were trimmed by 5 bases and 0 bases, with 8 bases remaining between them. Germline V gives CDR1 SEHNR, CDR2 FQNEAQ (reference sequence). The DNA for the CDR3 is TGTGCCAGCAGCCCAGTAAGCTCCTACAATGAGCAGTTCTTC. Protein sequence: CASSPVSSYNEQFF. Full variable domain (missing parts from reference TRBV7-9 and TRBJ2-1): DTGVSQNPRHKITKRGQNVTFRCDPISEHNRLYWYRQTLGQGPEFLTYFQNEAQLEKSRLLSDRFSAERPKGSFSTLEIQRTEQGDSAMYLCASSPVSSYNEQFFGPGTRLTVL.

In this sample, this clonotype turned up once. The chain carries TRBV5-1 and TRBJ2-7; TRBD1 is a possible D gene (6 bases). Per the germline V gene, CDR1 is SGHRS and CDR2 is YFSETQ. This CDR3 contains 13 residues. With 4 bases removed from V and 0 bases from J, the gap between germline ends came to 8 bases. CDR3 residues: CASSRQDSYEQYF. The CDR3 DNA follows: TGCGCCAGCAGCCGACAGGACTCCTACGAGCAGTACTTC.

The rearrangement joins TRBV9 to TRBJ2-2, with a tentative D call TRBD2 (5 bases). Germline values: CDR1 SGDLS, CDR2 YYNGEE. Trimming shortened V by 2 bases and J by 2 bases, and 16 bases separated the two germline ends. This CDR3 has 17 residues. CDR3 residues: CASSVPRGRGNTGELFF. CDR3 nucleotides: TGTGCCAGCAGCGTCCCCCGGGGTCGGGGTAACACCGGGGAGCTGTTTTTT.

This clonotype was recorded many times. This chain uses TRBV7-9 with TRBJ2-5; tentatively, D is TRBD2 (6 bases). There are 13 residues in the CDR3. V shed 2 bases and J shed 2 bases, with 6 bases lying between them. Germline-derived CDR1 and CDR2 are SEHNR and FQNEAQ (reference sequence). This chain's CDR3 is CASSLLAQETQYF. DNA of the CDR3: TGTGCCAGCAGCTTACTAGCGCAAGAGACCCAGTACTTC.

This clonotype was picked up a small number of times. The DNA for the CDR3 is TGTGCCAGCAGCACTGGTCCCCTCTCCTATAATTCACCCCTCCACTTT. Its translation: CASSTGPLSYNSPLHF. The chain couples TRBV6-5 to TRBJ1-6, with D unresolved. Germline CDR1 MNHEY, CDR2 SVGAGI. The CDR3 is 16 residues long. The V end lost 6 bases, the J end lost 0 bases, and 12 bases lay between the germline ends.

CDR3 amino acids: CASSFEYGYEQYF. CDR3 DNA: TGTGCCAGCAGTTTTGAGTACGGCTACGAGCAGTACTTC. The V call is TRBV27, the J call TRBJ2-7; no reliable D call. With 3 bases removed from V and 3 bases from J, the gap between germline ends came to 9 bases. Germline V gives CDR1 MNHEY, CDR2 SMNVEV (reference sequence). The CDR3 spans 13 residues.

This clonotype was picked up a small number of times. The chain is built from TRBV12-3 or TRBV12-4 and TRBJ1-1; D is undetermined. With 3 bases removed from V and 0 bases from J, the gap between germline ends came to 17 bases. The CDR3 is made up of 17 amino acids. The CDR3 DNA sequence: TGTGCCAGCAGTTTTAATCAGGCCAACCCTATGAACACTGAAGCTTTCTTT. Translating it yields CASSFNQANPMNTEAFF.

This clonotype was seen more than once but under ten times. The chain couples TRBV28 to TRBJ1-1, with a possible D match to TRBD1 (5 bases). CDR3 size: 13 residues. V was shortened by 7 bases and J by 3 bases, with 12 bases between the two germline ends. The V gene's germline CDR1 is MDHEN and CDR2 SYDVKM. The CDR3 here is CASNRDSYTEAFF. CDR3 in DNA: TGTGCCAGCAACCGCGACAGCTACACTGAAGCTTTCTTT.

The chain employs TRBV2 and TRBJ2-3; D is ambiguous. Germline CDR1 reads SNHLY; CDR2 reads FYNNEI. Between the trimmed V and J ends, which lost 2 bases and 2 bases, there was a span of 11 bases. The CDR3 covers 15 residues. CDR3 DNA sequence: TGTGCCAGCAGTGAAAGCAGGTTGTACACAGATACGCAGTATTTT. Translation: CASSESRLYTDTQYF. Full variable domain (rest looked up from reference TRBV2 and TRBJ2-3): EPEVTQTPSHQVTQMGQEVILRCVPISNHLYFYWYRQILGQKVEFLVSFYNNEISEKSEIFDDQFSVERPDGSNFTLKIRSTKLEDSAMYFCASSESRLYTDTQYFGPGTRLTVL.

This rearrangement joins TRBV7-2 to TRBJ1-2, with 7 bases matching TRBD1. Germline V gene data show CDR1 as SGHTA and CDR2 as FQGNSA. This CDR3 contains 15 residues. With 1 base clipped from V and 4 bases from J, the junction kept 6 bases outside the gene matches. CDR3 loop: CASSLGGRGVYGYTF. Here the CDR3 DNA reads TGTGCCAGCAGCTTAGGTGGCAGGGGGGTCTATGGCTACACCTTC. The whole variable domain, remainder taken from reference TRBV7-2 and TRBJ1-2, is GAGVSQSPSNKVTEKGKDVELRCDPISGHTALYWYRQSLGQGLEFLIYFQGNSAPDKSGLPSDRFSAERTGGSVSTLTIQRTQQEDSAVYLCASSLGGRGVYGYTFGSGTRLTVV.

In the case of this clonotype: One junction end does not reproduce the germline sequence, and a read error may be involved. The V gene is TRBV19, the J gene TRBJ2-2, with D hard to call. CDR1 LNHDA and CDR2 SQIVND come from the germline V gene (reference sequence). CDR3 length: 12 residues. CDR3 nucleotide sequence: TGTGTCAGTAGTAGCCGGACCGGGGAGCTGTTTTTT. Its protein product is CVSSSRTGELFF.

V and J are TRBV19 and TRBJ1-2; possibly TRBD1 for D (6 bases). This CDR3 has 14 residues. V was shortened by 3 bases and J by 6 bases, with 14 bases between the two germline ends. Germline V gene data show CDR1 as LNHDA and CDR2 as SQIVND (reference sequence). The CDR3 region has the DNA TGTGCCAGTAGTATCCAAGGGGGGCTCGATGGCTACACCTTC. Translation: CASSIQGGLDGYTF.

This clonotype was seen only a few times. This rearrangement joins TRBV7-6 to TRBJ2-1, with TRBD1 as a possible D gene (5 bases). Trimming cost V 2 bases and J 8 bases, with 16 bases left between them. This CDR3 contains 15 residues. Germline assignment: CDR1 SGHVS and CDR2 FNYEAQ. CDR3 coding DNA: TGTGCCAGCAGCTTATGGGGTCAGGGTACCTATGAGCAGTTCTTC. As protein: CASSLWGQGTYEQFF.

This clonotype came up a few times. V usage is TRBV20-1 and J usage is TRBJ2-7; TRBD2 might be the D (5 bases). Per germline, CDR1 DFQATT and CDR2 SNEGSKA (reference sequence). V shed 3 bases and J shed 1 base, with 10 bases lying between them. This CDR3 contains 13 residues. The CDR3 is CSARERRSYEQYF. The CDR3 region has the DNA TGCAGTGCTAGGGAGAGGAGGTCCTACGAGCAGTACTTC.

This clonotype was seen more than once but under ten times. This chain links TRBV7-9 with TRBJ2-7, with D hard to call. The V end was cut by 4 bases, the J end by 1 base, with 8 bases between. Germline loops: CDR1 SEHNR, CDR2 FQNEAQ (reference sequence). The CDR3 runs to 13 residues. The DNA of the CDR3 is TGTGCCAGCAGCTCCCGCCTATCCTACGAGCAGTACTTC. Its protein is CASSSRLSYEQYF. The complete variable domain, with remaining parts taken from reference TRBV7-9 and TRBJ2-7, reads DTGVSQNPRHKITKRGQNVTFRCDPISEHNRLYWYRQTLGQGPEFLTYFQNEAQLEKSRLLSDRFSAERPKGSFSTLEIQRTEQGDSAMYLCASSSRLSYEQYFGPGTRLTVT.

There are a few counts of this clonotype. The chain employs TRBV27 and TRBJ2-3; D remains ambiguous. The germline V and J ends were trimmed by 6 bases and 6 bases, with 16 bases remaining between them. The germline CDR1 and CDR2 sequences are MNHEY and SMNVEV (reference sequence). There are 14 residues in the CDR3. The CDR3 DNA sequence: TGTGCCAGCAGGGAAAGCCTCGGGTGGGATACGCAGTATTTT. It translates to CASRESLGWDTQYF.